Included here is one T cell receptor (beta chain) sequence, with context. What antigen it recognizes has not been identified. The record has no base qualities; no much larger clone is one base away. The library was produced with RACE. Sequencing relied on a NextSeq 500. During library preparation, unique molecular identifiers were attached to individual cDNA molecules so that TCRs could be counted in a quantitative, reproducible way. From each blood RNA sample, both TCR alpha and TCR beta chains were sequenced. From the authors' description of their analysis: Samples had a median of roughly 91,000 TCRs, with a range from roughly 20,000 to 700,000. V, J and CDR3 annotation of the TCR reads was performed with the Decombinator software suite. For the PS versus PT1 abundance plots, all samples were subsampled to the same number of TCRs (28,000). TCRs were defined as expanded if absent before sensitization and observed at least eight times at the 2-week time point. TCRdb reanalyzed the raw reads on its own, using fastp at Q25 for trimming and MiXCR for clone calling, and kept in-frame beta chains. Records with the same CDR3 protein are collapsed into one entry carrying the most frequent genes and DNA. In this record, the V and J calls reflect TCRdb's handling and not the investigators' own analysis. Recorded for this sample are about 120,000 distinct CDR3 sequences; roughly 12% of them occurred a single time. Around 2.7% of the sample comes from the top ten.

Explained via the paper, the time point label denotes: pre-sensitization, week 0. The label giving this sample's treatment or condition can be read as: therapeutic diphenylcyclopropenone sensitization with weekly scalp DPC. At every patch-test visit, the blood draw took place before the patch test was put on. Patients were eligible if aged 18 to 70, diagnosed with alopecia and judged suitable for DPC therapy, and pregnant patients were excluded. Total RNA was extracted from unfractionated whole blood that had been collected in Tempus Blood RNA tubes. The data were taken from a study of human T cells and chemical hapten exposure (dated by TCRdb to 2020 to 2023). Background on the whole study: For sensitization, 2% DPC in acetone was applied to a roughly 2 cm by roughly 2 cm area of upper inner arm skin. Throughout the study period of 20 to 25 weeks, patients also received therapeutic DPC doses to the scalp every week. Patch tests used Finn chambers with 0.01% DPC on the upper back, scored after 6 days by International Contact Dermatitis Research Group standards. The mostly female patient cohort included alopecia areata with under or over 50% scalp involvement, alopecia totalis and alopecia universalis. Libraries were pooled for sequencing, and variation in per-sample TCR yields was attributed mainly to small differences in library volumes within the pool. The study tracked peripheral blood TCR repertoire changes in vivo during primary and secondary sensitization to the hapten diphenylcyclopropenone (DPC) in alopecia patients. Patient blood was sampled pre-sensitization (week 0) and at 2, 6 and about 24 weeks after DPC sensitization. Blood for TCR sequencing was provided by twenty-nine alopecia patients at one to four time points (pre-sensitization, 2, 6 and 24 weeks).

Findings and caveats that apply to the study as a whole: DPC sensitization did not change the number of TCRs with a frequency above 1 in 1000, and there was no evidence of changes in global repertoire structure. All patients had alopecia, a presumed autoimmune disease, so their immune response might differ from that of healthy individuals. The number of PT1 expanded TCRs positively correlated with patch test score, significant at thresholds 8, 16 and 32 but not 4. Repeated subsampling changed both the strength of the expansion versus patch-test correlation and the threshold at which that correlation became significant. Significantly more large CDR3 similarity clusters were formed by expanded TCRs than by pre-sensitization or healthy control sets, consistent with antigen-driven responses.

The receptor was isolated from a woman between 18 and 30 years old with alopecia areata. Some clones in this sample may be carry-over from other donors' samples. The source was whole blood, collected in connection with sensitization to the hapten diphenylcyclopropenone (DPC).

The DNA sequence is TGTGCCAGCAGTGATTGGACAGGGAGGGATGAGCAGTTCTTC. It translates as CASSDWTGRDEQFF. This chain joins TRBV2 to TRBJ2-1; TRBD1 might be the D gene, on 8 matching bases. Reading the germline V gene gives CDR1 SNHLY and CDR2 FYNNEI. The CDR3 goes from the cysteine to the phenylalanine over 14 residues. Here the CDR3 DNA is all that survives: 42 bases in frame from base 1. The V end loses 3 bases and the J end loses 8 bases, and a stretch of 14 bases separates them. With the portions outside the CDR3 filled from the reference TRBV2 and TRBJ2-1 genes, the complete variable region becomes EPEVTQTPSHQVTQMGQEVILRCVPISNHLYFYWYRQILGQKVEFLVSFYNNEISEKSEIFDDQFSVERPDGSNFTLKIRSTKLEDSAMYFCASSDWTGRDEQFFGPGTRLTVL.